This is a list of T cell receptor beta chains from one sample in a study of beta chain features in type 1 diabetes. TCRdb's copy holds only in-frame clones and misses some; the assay was immunoSEQ multiplex PCR. Seen here are about 740,000 clones, roughly 13% observed once, and the top ten hold approximately 0.022%. The sequencing sample was made of naive CD4+ T cells from blood. The receptors originated from a man younger than 35 with type 1 diabetes. CDR3s include the opening cysteine and the closing phenylalanine or tryptophan. Each record gives: D gene, J gene, V gene, CDR3 protein. The D gene is left open where the match is weak.

.,TRBJ2-7,TRBV5-1,CASSLAESPYEQYF
TRBD2,TRBJ2-7,TRBV6-5,CASSYLAGNEQYF
.,TRBJ2-3,TRBV25-1,CASSGLGDSTDTQYF
.,TRBJ2-3,TRBV7-2,CASSLARVGGTDTQYF
TRBD1,TRBJ2-7,TRBV4-1,CASSRGQGPNYEQYF
TRBD1,TRBJ1-6,TRBV30,CAWMVMGQGNSPLHF
.,TRBJ2-2,TRBV9,CASSVGLGAANTGELFF
.,TRBJ2-7,TRBV5-4,CASSSDAEQYF
.,TRBJ1-2,TRBV7-8,CASSLEPQIYGYTF
.,.,TRBV20-1,CSARRDEQYF
.,TRBJ2-7,TRBV10-3,CAIGLSPSYEQYF
.,TRBJ2-7,TRBV15,CATSRDTASYEQYF
TRBD1,TRBJ1-1,TRBV30,CAWRGQGFTEAFF
.,TRBJ1-4,TRBV27,CASSFTANNEKLFF
.,TRBJ1-4,TRBV15,CATSRDPPAGRVREKLFF
.,TRBJ2-2,TRBV18,CASSPGLVHTGELFF
TRBD1,TRBJ2-3,TRBV6-1,CASNTDRGRTDTQYF
.,TRBJ1-2,TRBV30,CAWSPSTGSNYGYTF
.,TRBJ1-5,TRBV30,CAWSYRDYQPQHF
.,TRBJ2-3,TRBV5-5,CASSPGSSDTQYF
.,TRBJ2-3,TRBV7-9,CASSPRDSISTDTQYF
TRBD2,TRBJ2-1,TRBV27,CASSPGLDNNEQFF
.,TRBJ2-5,TRBV7-2,CASSLGGAGRGETQYF
TRBD1,TRBJ1-3,TRBV18,CASSPGQGRNTIYF
.,TRBJ2-1,TRBV28,CASSRQNNEQFF
.,TRBJ2-1,TRBV6-1,CASKAQGYYNEQFF
.,TRBJ1-1,TRBV6-6,CAGTHGERGTEAFF
.,TRBJ1-2,TRBV10-3,CAISEKGANYGYTF
.,TRBJ1-1,TRBV15,CATSRDLRAKIAFF
.,TRBJ1-5,TRBV19,CASSTLNQPQHF
.,TRBJ2-2,TRBV4-1,CASSQGDRSTGELFF
.,TRBJ1-2,TRBV29-1,CSGGERNYGYTF
TRBD2,TRBJ2-3,TRBV7-9,CASSYPRSGGGTDTQYF
.,TRBJ1-2,TRBV28,CASSFLTDYTF
TRBD1,TRBJ2-3,TRBV4-1,CASSADRGWTDTQYF
.,TRBJ2-1,TRBV9,CASSVSPYNEQFF